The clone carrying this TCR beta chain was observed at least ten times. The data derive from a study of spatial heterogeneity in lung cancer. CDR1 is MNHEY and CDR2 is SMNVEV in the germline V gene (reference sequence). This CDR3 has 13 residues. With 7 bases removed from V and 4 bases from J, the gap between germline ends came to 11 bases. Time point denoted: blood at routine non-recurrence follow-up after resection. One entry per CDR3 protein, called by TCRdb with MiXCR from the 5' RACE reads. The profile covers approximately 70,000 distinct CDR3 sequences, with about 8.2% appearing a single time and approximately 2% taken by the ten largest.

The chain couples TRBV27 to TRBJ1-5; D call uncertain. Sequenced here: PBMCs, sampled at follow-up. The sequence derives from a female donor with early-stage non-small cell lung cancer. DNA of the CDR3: TGTGCCAGCAAGTTAGACTTGAATCAGCCCCAGCATTTT. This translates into CASKLDLNQPQHF.